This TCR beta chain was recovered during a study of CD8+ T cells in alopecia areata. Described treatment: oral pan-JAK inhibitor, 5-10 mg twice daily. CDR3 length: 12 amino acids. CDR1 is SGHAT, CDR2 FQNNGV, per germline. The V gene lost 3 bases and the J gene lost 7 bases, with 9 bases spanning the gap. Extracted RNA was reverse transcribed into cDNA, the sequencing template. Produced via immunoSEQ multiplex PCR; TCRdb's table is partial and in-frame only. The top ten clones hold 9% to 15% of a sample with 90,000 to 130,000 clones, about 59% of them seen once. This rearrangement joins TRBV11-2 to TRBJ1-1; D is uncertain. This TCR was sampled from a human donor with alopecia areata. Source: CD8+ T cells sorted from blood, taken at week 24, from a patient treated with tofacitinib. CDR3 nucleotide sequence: TGTGCCAGCAGCTTTGGAGAAATTGAAGCTTTCTTT. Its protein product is CASSFGEIEAFF.